The 5 T cell receptor beta chains below all came from one sample that was sequenced in a study of blood T cell repertoires in COVID-19. Measured with immunoSEQ multiplex PCR; TCRdb has only the in-frame clones, and not every one. This table has 55,000 to 65,000 clones, about nine tenths appearing once. The sample was peripheral blood. These receptors were obtained from a human donor in a cohort sampled during active COVID-19.

V usage is TRBV18 and J usage is TRBJ2-1; a possible D gene is TRBD1 (5 bases). Germline lookup yields CDR1 KGHSH and CDR2 LQKENI. The CDR3 runs 14 residues. With 3 bases removed from V and 2 bases from J, the gap between germline ends came to 8 bases. The CDR3 sequence: CASSPQQAYNEQFF. The CDR3 nucleotides are TGTGCCAGCTCACCCCAACAGGCCTACAATGAGCAGTTCTTC.

The rearrangement links TRBV19 to TRBJ1-2, with a possible D match to TRBD1 (6 bases). The V gene's germline CDR1 is LNHDA and CDR2 SQIVND (reference sequence). The CDR3 has 11 amino acids. Trimming removed 6 bases from V and 8 bases from J, with 10 bases in between. CDR3 DNA: TGTGCCAGTAGACAGGGTGGCGGCTACACCTTC. Its protein is CASRQGGGYTF.

The genes are TRBV6-6 and TRBJ1-2; 8 bases are shared with TRBD1. Germline V gives CDR1 MNHNY, CDR2 SVGAGI (reference sequence). Trimming took 6 bases from V and 4 from J; bases not matched to a gene: 10. CDR3 length: 15 amino acids. Written as DNA, the CDR3 is TGTGCCAGCAGGGTTGGACAGGGTAGTAGCTATGGCTACACCTTC. This gives the protein CASRVGQGSSYGYTF.

The genes are TRBV5-4 and TRBJ2-3; possibly TRBD1 for D (8 bases). The length of the CDR3 is 15 residues. The V gene lost 4 bases and the J gene lost 2 bases, with 14 bases spanning the gap. Germline V gene data show CDR1 as SGHNT and CDR2 as YYREEE (reference sequence). CDR3 region: CASSRTGRVTDTQYF. The CDR3 nucleotides read TGTGCCAGCAGCCGGACAGGGAGGGTCACAGATACGCAGTATTTT.

This clone came up once. This chain joins TRBV24-1 and TRBJ2-3, with 12 bases aligning to TRBD2. CDR1 is KGHDR, CDR2 SFDVKD, per germline. The CDR3 is made up of 16 amino acids. J gave up 10 bases and V 4 bases, and 11 bases lay outside the gene matches. CDR3 in amino acids: CATSDPRLAGVRAQYF. CDR3 coding DNA: TGTGCCACCAGTGACCCTAGACTAGCGGGAGTACGGGCGCAGTATTTT.